A single sample gave rise to the 19 T cell receptor beta chains below, sequenced in a study of beta chain features in type 1 diabetes (dated 2018 in TCRdb). The method behind the library was the immunoSEQ multiplex PCR assay. The entire amount of isolated RNA was reverse transcribed using the High Capacity cDNA Reverse Transcription Kit, so the sequenced TCRB transcripts were expressed ones. TCRdb took this table from immuneACCESS and kept in-frame rearrangements with V and J called. Such tables lack part of the clones; where checked against another copy, unresolved V genes explain under half of the gap, and the rest is unexplained. This sample comprises almost 350,000 clones, about 18% of them detected only once. 0.035% to 0.055% of the sample belongs to the ten largest clones. Sequencing used naive CD4+ T cells from blood. The cell subset or site label for this specimen denotes: true naive CD4+ T cells. These receptors all come from a woman aged 18-30 years in good health.

The table lists this clone with a few counts. The chain has TRBV11-2 and TRBJ2-7; a possible D gene is TRBD2 (5 bases). In germline, CDR1 is SGHAT, CDR2 FQNNGV. There are 12 residues in the CDR3. Trimming shortened V by 3 bases and J by 6 bases, and 9 bases separated the two germline ends. CDR3 amino acids: CASSFTGSEQYF. The CDR3 DNA follows: TGTGCCAGCAGCTTTACGGGATCCGAGCAGTACTTC.

The V and J genes are TRBV9 and TRBJ2-4; 7 positions match TRBD1. V lost 4 bases to trimming and J lost 8 bases; unmatched junction nucleotides: 12. Germline CDR1 and CDR2: SGDLS and YYNGEE. This CDR3 is 15 amino acids long. CDR3 region: CASSRSSTGYDIQYF. The CDR3, as DNA: TGTGCCAGCAGCAGAAGCTCGACAGGGTATGACATTCAGTACTTC.

The CDR3 nucleotides read TGCGCCAGCAACCAGGGTAGCGGGGGGGCCTCTGGGGCCAACGTCCTGACTTTC. Encoded protein: CASNQGSGGASGANVLTF. The chain combines TRBV4-1 with TRBJ2-6, with 11 bases aligning to TRBD2. Trimming removed 7 bases from V and 0 bases from J; junction bases left unmatched: 8. This CDR3 is built from 18 residues. Looked up from germline, CDR1 is MGHRA and CDR2 is YSYEKL.

This clone was detected a few times. The chain carries TRBV4-2 and TRBJ2-7; TRBD2 agrees at 11 bases. The ends lost 0 bases at V and 2 bases at J; junction bases unmatched: 3. The CDR3 sequence is 16 residues long. Germline V gene sequence: CDR1 LGHNA, CDR2 YNFKEQ. The CDR3 is CASSQDRLAGPYEQYF. CDR3 DNA: TGTGCCAGCAGCCAAGATCGACTAGCGGGGCCCTACGAGCAGTACTTC.

The V and J genes are TRBV7-8 and TRBJ2-2, with 12 bases that match TRBD2. With 5 bases clipped from V and 6 bases from J, the junction kept 7 bases outside the gene matches. The germline V gene has CDR1 SGHVS and CDR2 FQNEAQ. This CDR3 is 16 amino acids long. The CDR3 nucleotides read TGTGCCAGCAGCCCTCTTAGGACTAGCGGGGCCGGGGAGCTGTTTTTT. Translated: CASSPLRTSGAGELFF. The whole variable domain, remainder taken from reference TRBV7-8 and TRBJ2-2, is GAGVSQSPRYKVAKRGQDVALRCDPISGHVSLFWYQQALGQGPEFLTYFQNEAQLDKSGLPSDRFFAERPEGSVSTLKIQRTQQEDSAVYLCASSPLRTSGAGELFFGEGSRLTVL.

The CDR3 sequence: CASSHLAGRSTDTQYF. DNA for the CDR3: TGTGCCAGTAGTCACCTAGCGGGAAGGTCGACAGATACGCAGTATTTT. The chain joins TRBV19 to TRBJ2-3; 9 nucleotides match TRBD2. CDR3 length equals 16 residues. Trimming at V came to 5 bases and at J to 3 bases, leaving 9 bases not matched to a gene. Per the germline V gene, CDR1 is LNHDA and CDR2 is SQIVND (reference sequence).

The V gene is TRBV7-9, the J gene TRBJ1-1; 9 nucleotides agree with TRBD1. The CDR3 spans 14 residues. Per the germline V gene, CDR1 is SEHNR and CDR2 is FQNEAQ (reference sequence). The junction had 5 bases not matched to a gene; V was cut back by 7 bases and J by 2 bases. Here the CDR3 reads CASTLTGGNTEAFF. Written as DNA, the CDR3 is TGTGCCAGCACTCTGACAGGGGGAAACACTGAAGCTTTCTTT.

This chain uses TRBV7-9 with TRBJ2-7, with D maybe TRBD2 (7 bases). Germline V gene lookup returns CDR1 SEHNR and CDR2 FQNEAQ (reference sequence). The germline V and J ends were trimmed by 7 bases and 2 bases, with 12 bases remaining between them. The CDR3 has 13 amino acids. CDR3 sequence (DNA): TGTGCCAGCACTCGGGGGGCGGCCTACGAGCAGTACTTC. This translates into CASTRGAAYEQYF.

This clone has just a few counts. The rearrangement links TRBV7-9 to TRBJ1-1; TRBD1 aligns across 7 bases. The CDR3 has 14 amino acids. The junction had 3 bases not matched to a gene; V was cut back by 1 base and J by 4 bases. The germline V gene has CDR1 SEHNR and CDR2 FQNEAQ (reference sequence). The CDR3 DNA follows: TGTGCCAGCAGCTTAGTCCAGGGGGTCACTGAAGCTTTCTTT. Its translation: CASSLVQGVTEAFF.

This clone was picked up a small number of times. The rearrangement links TRBV18 to TRBJ2-1, with a weak D call TRBD2 (6 bases). Germline V gene sequence: CDR1 KGHSH, CDR2 LQKENI. V dropped 3 bases and J dropped 6 bases, with 18 bases sitting between them. This CDR3 spans 16 amino acids. CDR3 sequence: CASSPRSKMGGNEQFF. CDR3 DNA: TGTGCCAGCTCACCTCGGTCCAAAATGGGGGGCAATGAGCAGTTCTTC.

The chain has TRBV29-1 and TRBJ1-1; a possible D gene is TRBD1 (6 bases). CDR3 length equals 12 residues. CDR1 is SQVTM and CDR2 is ANQGSEA in the germline V gene. Between the trimmed V and J ends, which lost 3 bases and 2 bases, there was a span of 7 bases. The DNA for the CDR3 is TGCAGCGTTGAGGGGGCAAACACTGAAGCTTTCTTT. It yields the protein CSVEGANTEAFF.

The chain links TRBV10-3 to TRBJ2-5, with TRBD2 matching 15 bases. The CDR3 is made up of 16 amino acids. V was pared by 6 bases and J by 5 bases, with 7 bases of the junction left unmatched. The germline CDR1 and CDR2 sequences are ENHRY and SYGVKD. DNA of the CDR3: TGTGCCATCAGCCCGGGACTAGCGGGGGGCCGGGAGACCCAGTACTTC. It encodes CAISPGLAGGRETQYF.

This chain joins TRBV7-3 and TRBJ2-3; 7 positions agree with TRBD2. V lost 5 bases, J lost 5 bases, and 13 bases stayed unmatched. The CDR3 sequence is 16 residues long. Germline assignment: CDR1 SGHTA and CDR2 FQGTGA. Here the CDR3 reads CASSASGTPGGDTQYF. The CDR3 DNA sequence: TGTGCCAGCAGCGCCTCCGGGACCCCGGGGGGAGATACGCAGTATTTT.

The sample holds a few counts of this clone. The chain is built from TRBV5-1 and TRBJ2-7; TRBD2 might be the D (6 bases). V dropped 5 bases and J dropped 3 bases, with 21 bases sitting between them. This CDR3 has 16 residues. In germline, CDR1 is SGHRS, CDR2 YFSETQ. The CDR3 DNA is TGCGCCAGCAGTCCCGGAGTAGGAGGGGTACTCTACGAGCAGTACTTC. Protein sequence: CASSPGVGGVLYEQYF.

This clone showed up just a few times. The V and J genes are TRBV4-1 and TRBJ2-3; 14 nucleotides agree with TRBD2. J was trimmed by 7 bases and V by 0 bases; bases with no gene match: 6. Germline CDR1 MGHRA, CDR2 YSYEKL. This CDR3 has 17 amino acids. CDR3 region: CASSQEGTSGRLNTQYF. The CDR3 DNA sequence: TGCGCCAGCAGCCAAGAGGGGACTAGCGGGAGACTCAATACGCAGTATTTT.

The chain has TRBV19 and TRBJ2-3; 8 bases fit TRBD1. Per germline, CDR1 LNHDA and CDR2 SQIVND (reference sequence). Trimming took 4 bases from V and 6 from J; bases not matched to a gene: 9. CDR3 length: 15 amino acids. CDR3 sequence reads: CASSTGGRGLDTQYF. CDR3 nucleotide sequence: TGTGCCAGTAGTACCGGGGGCAGGGGGCTGGATACGCAGTATTTT.

Only one count was recorded for this clone. The gene calls are TRBV2 and TRBJ1-2; 7 nucleotides align to TRBD1. Germline-derived CDR1 and CDR2 are SNHLY and FYNNEI. Trimming took 7 bases from V and 2 from J; bases not matched to a gene: 10. There are 15 residues in the CDR3. The CDR3 DNA is TGTGCCAGCACCGCAGGGGACAGAGGGAACTATGGCTACACCTTC. Protein product: CASTAGDRGNYGYTF.

The chain has TRBV4-1 and TRBJ1-5, with D possibly being TRBD1 (5 bases). The germline V gene encodes CDR1 MGHRA and CDR2 YSYEKL. This CDR3 is built from 16 residues. Trimming shortened V by 2 bases and J by 4 bases, and 15 bases separated the two germline ends. The CDR3 sequence: CASSQPTGPHNQPQHF. CDR3 sequence (DNA): TGCGCCAGCAGCCAACCAACAGGTCCTCATAATCAGCCCCAGCATTTT.

The chain carries TRBV2 and TRBJ2-7; TRBD1 matches at 7 bases. V gave up 6 bases and J gave up 5 bases; unmatched junction bases: 4. Germline CDR1 reads SNHLY; CDR2 reads FYNNEI. The CDR3 consists of 12 residues. The DNA of the CDR3 is TGTGCCAGCAGCCAGGGGGTGGACGAGCAGTACTTC. This gives the protein CASSQGVDEQYF.